This T cell receptor beta chain appears in the sequencing data of a study of spatial heterogeneity in lung cancer. Study details: Sequence detection consistently recorded a greater number of beta-chain than alpha-chain sequences. Each distinct TCR and UMI combination averaged more than ten appearances in raw reads. Overall study results and limits: Mutation counts in tumors were tracked by counts of expanded intratumoral alpha and beta TCRs. For tumor T cells, estimated coverage reached only approximately 7% (alpha) and roughly 12% (beta).

Trimming left V 4 bases short and J 8 bases short, with 15 bases between. The CDR3 totals 14 residues. Germline CDR1 reads SGHVS; CDR2 reads FQNEAQ. Time point reported: sample taken at primary tumor resection. This clonotype is medium-sized. Its specificity is unknown. Being off target in a library aimed at alpha chains, this beta chain has a size of little meaning. In the library, each TCR cDNA molecule bore its own unique molecular identifier. TCRdb re-called the 5' RACE reads with MiXCR, one entry per CDR3 protein. Seen here are 3,500 to 4,000 distinct CDR3 sequences, about a quarter observed once, and the top ten hold roughly 14%.

This receptor was obtained from a male donor with early-stage non-small cell lung cancer. The sequencing here drew on lung tumor tissue, taken at surgery. This chain links TRBV7-8 with TRBJ2-1; no clear D gene. CDR3 DNA sequence: TGTGCCAGCAGCTCCCCCGTGGTTGGCTATGAGCAGTTCTTC. Its translation: CASSSPVVGYEQFF.